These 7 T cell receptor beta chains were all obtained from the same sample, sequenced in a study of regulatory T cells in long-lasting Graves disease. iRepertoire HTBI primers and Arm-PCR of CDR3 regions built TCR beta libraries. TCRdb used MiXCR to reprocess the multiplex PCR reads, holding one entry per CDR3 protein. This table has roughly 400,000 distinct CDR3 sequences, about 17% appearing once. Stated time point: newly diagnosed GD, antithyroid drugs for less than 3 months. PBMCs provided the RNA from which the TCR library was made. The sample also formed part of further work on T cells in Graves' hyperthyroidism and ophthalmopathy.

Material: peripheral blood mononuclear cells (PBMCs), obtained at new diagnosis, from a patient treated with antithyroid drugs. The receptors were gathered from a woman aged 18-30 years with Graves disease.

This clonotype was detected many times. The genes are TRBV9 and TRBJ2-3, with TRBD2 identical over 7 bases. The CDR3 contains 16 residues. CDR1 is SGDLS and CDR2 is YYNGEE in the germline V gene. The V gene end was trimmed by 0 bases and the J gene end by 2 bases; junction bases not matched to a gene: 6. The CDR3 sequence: CASSVGERGFTDTQYF. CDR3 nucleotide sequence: TGTGCCAGCAGCGTAGGGGAGCGGGGATTCACAGATACGCAGTATTTT. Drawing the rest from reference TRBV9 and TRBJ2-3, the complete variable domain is DSGVTQTPKHLITATGQRVTLRCSPRSGDLSVYWYQQSLDQGLQFLIQYYNGEERAKGNILERFSAQQFPDLHSELNLSSLELGDSALYFCASSVGERGFTDTQYFGPGTRLTVL.

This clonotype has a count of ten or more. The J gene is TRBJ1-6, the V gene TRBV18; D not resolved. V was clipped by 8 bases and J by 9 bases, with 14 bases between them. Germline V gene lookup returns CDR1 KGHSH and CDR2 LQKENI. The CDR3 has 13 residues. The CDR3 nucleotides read TGTGCCAGCCTATGGAGAGCTGGTTCACCCCTCCACTTT. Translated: CASLWRAGSPLHF.

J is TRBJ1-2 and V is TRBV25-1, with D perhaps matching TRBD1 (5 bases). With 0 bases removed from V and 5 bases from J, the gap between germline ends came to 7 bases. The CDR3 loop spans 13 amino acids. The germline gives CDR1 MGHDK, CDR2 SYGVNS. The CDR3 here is CASSEYGGYGYTF. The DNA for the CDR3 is TGTGCCAGCAGTGAATATGGGGGATATGGCTACACCTTC.

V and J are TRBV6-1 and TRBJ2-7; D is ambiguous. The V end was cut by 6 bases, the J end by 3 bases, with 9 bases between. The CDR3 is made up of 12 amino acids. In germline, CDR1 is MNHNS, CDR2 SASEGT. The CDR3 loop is CASRSLSYEQYF. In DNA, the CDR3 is TGTGCCAGCAGATCCCTCAGCTACGAGCAGTACTTC.

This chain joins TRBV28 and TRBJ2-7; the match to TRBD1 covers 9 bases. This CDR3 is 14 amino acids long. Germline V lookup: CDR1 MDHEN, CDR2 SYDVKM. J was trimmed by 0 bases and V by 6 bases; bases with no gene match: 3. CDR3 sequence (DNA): TGTGCCAGCAGATGGACAGGGGACTCCTACGAGCAGTACTTC. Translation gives CASRWTGDSYEQYF.

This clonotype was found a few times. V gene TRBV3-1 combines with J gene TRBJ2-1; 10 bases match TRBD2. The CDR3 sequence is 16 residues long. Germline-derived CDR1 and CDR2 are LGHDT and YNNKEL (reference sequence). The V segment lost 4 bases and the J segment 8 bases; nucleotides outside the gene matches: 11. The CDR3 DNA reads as TGTGCCAGCAGCCGAGAGCTAGCGGGAGATGACGATGAGCAGTTCTTC. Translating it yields CASSRELAGDDDEQFF.

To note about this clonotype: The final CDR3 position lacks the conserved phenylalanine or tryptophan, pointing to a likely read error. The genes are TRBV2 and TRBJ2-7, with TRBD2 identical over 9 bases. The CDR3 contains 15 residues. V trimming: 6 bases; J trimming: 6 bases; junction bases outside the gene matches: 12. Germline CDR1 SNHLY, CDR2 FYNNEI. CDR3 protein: CASSVKASGNGEQYL. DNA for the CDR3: TGTGCCAGCAGCGTAAAAGCTAGCGGGAATGGCGAGCAGTACCTC.